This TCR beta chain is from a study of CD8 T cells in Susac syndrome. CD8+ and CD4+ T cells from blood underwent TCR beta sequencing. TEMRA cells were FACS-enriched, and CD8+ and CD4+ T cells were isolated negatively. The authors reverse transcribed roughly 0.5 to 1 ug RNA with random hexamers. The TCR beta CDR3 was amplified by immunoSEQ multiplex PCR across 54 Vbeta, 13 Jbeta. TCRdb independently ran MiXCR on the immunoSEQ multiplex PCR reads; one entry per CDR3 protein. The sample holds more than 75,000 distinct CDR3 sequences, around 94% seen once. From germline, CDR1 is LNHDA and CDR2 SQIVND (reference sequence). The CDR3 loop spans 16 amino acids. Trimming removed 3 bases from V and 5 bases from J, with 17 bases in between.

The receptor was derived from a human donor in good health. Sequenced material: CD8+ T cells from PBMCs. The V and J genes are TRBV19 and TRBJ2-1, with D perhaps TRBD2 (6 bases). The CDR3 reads CASSIWAGTPHNEQFF. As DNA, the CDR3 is TGTGCCAGTAGTATCTGGGCGGGAACTCCCCACAATGAGCAGTTCTTC.